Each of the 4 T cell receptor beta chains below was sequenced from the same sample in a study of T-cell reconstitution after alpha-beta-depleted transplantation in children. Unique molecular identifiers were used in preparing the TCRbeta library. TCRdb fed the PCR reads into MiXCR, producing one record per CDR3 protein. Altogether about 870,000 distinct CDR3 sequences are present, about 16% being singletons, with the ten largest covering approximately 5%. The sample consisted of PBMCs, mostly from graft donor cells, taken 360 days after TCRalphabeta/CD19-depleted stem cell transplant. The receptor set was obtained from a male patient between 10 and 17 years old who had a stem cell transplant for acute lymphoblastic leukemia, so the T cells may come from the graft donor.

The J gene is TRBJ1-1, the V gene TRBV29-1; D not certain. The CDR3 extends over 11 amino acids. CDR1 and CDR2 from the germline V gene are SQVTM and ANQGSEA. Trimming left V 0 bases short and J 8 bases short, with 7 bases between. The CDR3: CSVEEGWEAFF. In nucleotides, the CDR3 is TGCAGCGTTGAAGAGGGCTGGGAAGCTTTCTTT.

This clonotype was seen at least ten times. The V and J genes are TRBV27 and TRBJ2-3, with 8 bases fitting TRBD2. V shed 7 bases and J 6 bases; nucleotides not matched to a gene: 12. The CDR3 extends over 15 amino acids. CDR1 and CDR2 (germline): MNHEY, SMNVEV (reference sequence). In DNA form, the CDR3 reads TGTGCCAGCACGAAGTGGATAGCGGGGATGGATACGCAGTATTTT. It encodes CASTKWIAGMDTQYF.

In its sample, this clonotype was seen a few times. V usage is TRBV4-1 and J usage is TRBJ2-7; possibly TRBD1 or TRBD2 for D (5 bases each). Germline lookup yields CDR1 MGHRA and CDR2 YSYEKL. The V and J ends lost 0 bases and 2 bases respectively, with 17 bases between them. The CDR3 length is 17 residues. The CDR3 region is CASSQDIRGPITYEQYF. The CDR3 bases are TGCGCCAGCAGCCAAGATATCCGGGGACCGATTACCTACGAGCAGTACTTC.

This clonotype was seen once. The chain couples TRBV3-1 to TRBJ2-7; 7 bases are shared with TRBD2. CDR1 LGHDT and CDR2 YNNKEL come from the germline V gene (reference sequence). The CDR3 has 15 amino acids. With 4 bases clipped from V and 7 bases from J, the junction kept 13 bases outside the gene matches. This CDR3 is CASSPRGTWEGEQYF. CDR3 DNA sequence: TGTGCCAGCAGCCCCCGGGGGACCTGGGAGGGAGAGCAGTACTTC.